Listed below are T cell receptor beta chains from one sample, sequenced in a study of blood T cell repertoires in COVID-19. The protocol was immunoSEQ multiplex PCR, while the TCRdb copy is restricted to in-frame clones and leaves out a portion. The top ten hold 15% to 20% of the sample, which has approximately 130,000 clones, roughly four fifths seen once. Source material: PBMCs or T cells enriched from blood (not recorded which). The receptor source for this set is a young man who had recovered from COVID-19. Both conserved end residues are part of each CDR3. D genes are given only for firm matches. Some rows mark clone size as missing; the rest say once, few, many or name a class of expanded clone.

d_call: TRBD2; j_call: TRBJ2-7; cdr3_length: 15; v_call: TRBV5-1; clone_size: NA; cdr3_nt: TGCGCCAGCAGCTTACTAGCGGGAGAATCCTACGAGCAGTACTTC; cdr3_aa: CASSLLAGESYEQYF
d_call: NA; j_call: TRBJ2-1; cdr3_length: 16; v_call: TRBV10-1; clone_size: few; cdr3_nt: TGCGCCAGCAGTGAAATGCCGGGAGCTTCCTACAATGAGCAGTTCTTC; cdr3_aa: CASSEMPGASYNEQFF
d_call: TRBD1; j_call: TRBJ2-3; cdr3_length: 15; v_call: TRBV24-1; clone_size: NA; cdr3_nt: TGTGCCACCAGTGCCGGGACAGGGCAGGGAGATACGCAGTATTTT; cdr3_aa: CATSAGTGQGDTQYF
d_call: NA; j_call: TRBJ2-1; cdr3_length: 15; v_call: TRBV19; clone_size: few; cdr3_nt: TGTGCCAGTAGTAGAGGAGGGAGCTCCTACAATGAGCAGTTCTTC; cdr3_aa: CASSRGGSSYNEQFF
d_call: NA; j_call: TRBJ2-2; cdr3_length: 15; v_call: TRBV19; clone_size: NA; cdr3_nt: TGTGCCAGCCTGCCCCTAGCTTCGAACACCGGGGAGCTGTTTTTT; cdr3_aa: CASLPLASNTGELFF
d_call: TRBD2; j_call: TRBJ2-7; cdr3_length: 16; v_call: TRBV4-1; clone_size: NA; cdr3_nt: TGCGCCAGCAGCCAAGGGGTAGCGGGGTTTCCCTACGAGCAGTACTTC; cdr3_aa: CASSQGVAGFPYEQYF
d_call: NA; j_call: TRBJ1-4; cdr3_length: 15; v_call: TRBV5-1; clone_size: NA; cdr3_nt: TGCGCCAGCAGGAACAGAGCCACAACTAATGAAAAACTGTTTTTT; cdr3_aa: CASRNRATTNEKLFF
d_call: NA; j_call: TRBJ2-2; cdr3_length: 12; v_call: TRBV7-9; clone_size: few; cdr3_nt: TGTGCCAGCAGCTTAAGAGCCGGGGAGCTGTTTTTT; cdr3_aa: CASSLRAGELFF
d_call: TRBD2; j_call: TRBJ2-3; cdr3_length: 16; v_call: TRBV20-1; clone_size: once; cdr3_nt: TGCAGTGCTAGTCCGAGGGGACTAGCCCTCACAGATACGCAGTATTTT; cdr3_aa: CSASPRGLALTDTQYF
d_call: TRBD1; j_call: TRBJ2-2; cdr3_length: 16; v_call: TRBV4-2; clone_size: NA; cdr3_nt: TGTGCCAGCAGCCAGGGCCTCGGACAGGCGGACGGGGAGCTGTTTTTT; cdr3_aa: CASSQGLGQADGELFF
d_call: NA; j_call: TRBJ1-1; cdr3_length: 15; v_call: TRBV19; clone_size: NA; cdr3_nt: TGTGCCAGTAGCCCAGTCGGGACAATGAACACTGAAGCTTTCTTT; cdr3_aa: CASSPVGTMNTEAFF
d_call: TRBD1; j_call: TRBJ2-1; cdr3_length: 16; v_call: TRBV19; clone_size: few; cdr3_nt: TGTGCCAGTACCCCAGGGGGCGGGACCGCCTACAATGAGCAGTTCTTC; cdr3_aa: CASTPGGGTAYNEQFF
d_call: NA; j_call: TRBJ2-5; cdr3_length: 15; v_call: TRBV19; clone_size: NA; cdr3_nt: TGTGCCAGTAGTACTCGACACTCTGAACTAGAGACCCAGTACTTC; cdr3_aa: CASSTRHSELETQYF
d_call: TRBD2; j_call: TRBJ2-1; cdr3_length: 17; v_call: TRBV19; clone_size: NA; cdr3_nt: TGTGCCAGTAGTATAATTAGCGCTAGCGGGATGTACAATGAGCAGTTCTTC; cdr3_aa: CASSIISASGMYNEQFF
d_call: NA; j_call: TRBJ2-3; cdr3_length: 13; v_call: TRBV7-3; clone_size: NA; cdr3_nt: TGTGCCAGCAGCTTTTCCTTTTCAGATACGCAGTATTTT; cdr3_aa: CASSFSFSDTQYF
d_call: NA; j_call: TRBJ1-1; cdr3_length: 12; v_call: TRBV29-1; clone_size: few; cdr3_nt: TGCAGCGTTGATTTGAGGTACACTGAAGCTTTCTTT; cdr3_aa: CSVDLRYTEAFF
d_call: NA; j_call: TRBJ2-5; cdr3_length: 14; v_call: TRBV7-2; clone_size: NA; cdr3_nt: TGTGCCAGCAGCTCTTTCCCTCTGCAAGAGACCCAGTACTTC; cdr3_aa: CASSSFPLQETQYF
d_call: TRBD1; j_call: TRBJ2-2; cdr3_length: 16; v_call: TRBV24-1; clone_size: NA; cdr3_nt: TGTGCCACCAGTGATTCGGGACAGGCGGTCACCGGGGAGCTGTTTTTT; cdr3_aa: CATSDSGQAVTGELFF
d_call: TRBD2; j_call: TRBJ2-1; cdr3_length: 18; v_call: TRBV5-6; clone_size: NA; cdr3_nt: TGTGCCAGCAGCTTGGATACACCGGGACTAGGGGTTTACAATGAGCAGTTCTTC; cdr3_aa: CASSLDTPGLGVYNEQFF
d_call: NA; j_call: TRBJ2-2; cdr3_length: 16; v_call: TRBV9; clone_size: NA; cdr3_nt: TGTGCCAGCAGCCCACATGGGGCTGCGAACACCGGGGAGCTGTTTTTT; cdr3_aa: CASSPHGAANTGELFF
d_call: NA; j_call: TRBJ2-3; cdr3_length: 11; v_call: TRBV30; clone_size: NA; cdr3_nt: TGTGCCTGCCAAATTTTAGATACGCAGTATTTT; cdr3_aa: CACQILDTQYF
d_call: TRBD1; j_call: TRBJ2-2; cdr3_length: 14; v_call: TRBV5-6; clone_size: NA; cdr3_nt: TGTGCCAGCAGCACGGGACAGGGGCACGGGGAGCTGTTTTTT; cdr3_aa: CASSTGQGHGELFF
d_call: TRBD1; j_call: TRBJ1-4; cdr3_length: 14; v_call: TRBV11-2; clone_size: NA; cdr3_nt: TGTGCCAGCAGCGTCGACAGGGGGCGGGAAAAACTGTTTTTT; cdr3_aa: CASSVDRGREKLFF
d_call: NA; j_call: TRBJ2-1; cdr3_length: 11; v_call: TRBV29-1; clone_size: few; cdr3_nt: TGCAGCGTTCTTCGAGTGGATGAGCAGTTCTTC; cdr3_aa: CSVLRVDEQFF